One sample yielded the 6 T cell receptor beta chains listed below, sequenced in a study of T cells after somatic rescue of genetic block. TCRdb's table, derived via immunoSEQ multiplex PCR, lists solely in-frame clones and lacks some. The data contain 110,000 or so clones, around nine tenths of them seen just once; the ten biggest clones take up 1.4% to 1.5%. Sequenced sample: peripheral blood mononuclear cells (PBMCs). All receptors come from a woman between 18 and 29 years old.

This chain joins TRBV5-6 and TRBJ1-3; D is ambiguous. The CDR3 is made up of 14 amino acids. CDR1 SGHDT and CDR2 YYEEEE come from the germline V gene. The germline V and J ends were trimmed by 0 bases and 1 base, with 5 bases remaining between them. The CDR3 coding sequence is TGTGCCAGCAGCTTGGGGGTATCTGGAAACACCATATATTTT. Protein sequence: CASSLGVSGNTIYF.

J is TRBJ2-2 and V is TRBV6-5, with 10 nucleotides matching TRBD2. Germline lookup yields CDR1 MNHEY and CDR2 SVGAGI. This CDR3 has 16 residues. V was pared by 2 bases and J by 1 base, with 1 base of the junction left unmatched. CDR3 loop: CASSYRTSGNTGELFF. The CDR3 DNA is TGTGCCAGCAGTTACAGGACTAGCGGGAACACCGGGGAGCTGTTTTTT.

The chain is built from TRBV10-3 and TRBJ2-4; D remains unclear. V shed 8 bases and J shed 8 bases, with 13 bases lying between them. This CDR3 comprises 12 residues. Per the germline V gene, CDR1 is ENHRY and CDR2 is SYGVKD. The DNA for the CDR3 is TGTGCCATCGGGAACAATGCATACATTCAGTACTTC. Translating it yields CAIGNNAYIQYF.

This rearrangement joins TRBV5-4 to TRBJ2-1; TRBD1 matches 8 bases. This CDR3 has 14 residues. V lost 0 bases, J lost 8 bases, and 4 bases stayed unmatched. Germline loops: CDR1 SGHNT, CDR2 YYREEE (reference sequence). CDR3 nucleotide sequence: TGTGCCAGCAGCTTGGCTTACAGGGGGGATGAGCAGTTCTTC. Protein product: CASSLAYRGDEQFF.

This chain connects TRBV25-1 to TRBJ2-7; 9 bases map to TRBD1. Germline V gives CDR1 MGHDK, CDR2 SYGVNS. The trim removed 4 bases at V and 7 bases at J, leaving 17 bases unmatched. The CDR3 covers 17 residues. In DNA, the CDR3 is TGTGCCAGCAGTGGGGACAGGGTATTCGGTGAAAATACGGAGCAGTACTTC. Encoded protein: CASSGDRVFGENTEQYF.

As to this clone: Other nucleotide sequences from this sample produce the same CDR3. The chain's CDR3 is CASSQDTGTGNTIYF. DNA of the CDR3: TGCGCCAGCAGCCAAGATACAGGGACGGGAAACACCATATATTTT. V is TRBV4-3 and J is TRBJ1-3; D possibly corresponds to TRBD1 (6 bases). This CDR3 comprises 15 residues. V was trimmed by 0 bases and J by 4 bases, leaving 10 bases between them. Germline CDR1 reads LGHNA; CDR2 reads YSLEER.